This T cell receptor beta chain was sequenced during a study of T cells in Graves' hyperthyroidism and ophthalmopathy. This clonotype was detected ten times or more. Trimming took 2 bases from V and 2 from J; bases not matched to a gene: 2. Germline V gene data show CDR1 as SGHTA and CDR2 as FQGNSA. This CDR3 is built from 14 residues. TCR beta CDR3 region amplification was performed from RNA transcripts. The primer set for the first-round RT-PCR of the TCR CDR3 was HTBI. TCRdb reprocessed the multiplex PCR reads with MiXCR, giving one entry per CDR3 protein. The repertoire consists of approximately 640,000 distinct CDR3 sequences, with roughly 46% occurring once and the leading ten covering about 7.2%.

This clonotype was sampled from an adult man with Graves' disease, either hyperthyroidism or ophthalmopathy (not recorded which). The chain is built from TRBV7-2 and TRBJ2-7, with TRBD1 matching over 8 bases. Sequenced material: peripheral blood or thyroid tissue (not recorded which). CDR3 sequence: CASSLSTGAYEQYF. The CDR3 nucleotides read TGTGCCAGCAGCTTATCGACAGGGGCCTACGAGCAGTACTTC.